A single sample gave rise to the 2 T cell receptor beta chains below, sequenced in a study of T cell repertoires in cytomegalovirus infection. TCRdb reprocessed the reads with MiXCR, giving one entry per CDR3 protein. The table records a few hundred thousand distinct CDR3 sequences, approximately 15% of them present only once. The sequenced sample consisted of CD8+ T cells from PBMCs. The receptors shown here come from a human donor in good health (CMV status not recorded). Some clones in this sample may be carry-over from other donors' samples.

The table lists this clonotype with many counts. The V and J genes are TRBV4-3 and TRBJ1-2, with 7 bases lining up with TRBD1. With V trimmed by 3 bases and J by 7 bases, 8 bases remained unmatched. CDR3 size: 14 residues. The germline gives CDR1 LGHNA, CDR2 YSLEER. The CDR3 spells CASSHGQEVSGYTF. As DNA, the CDR3 is TGCGCCAGCAGCCATGGACAGGAGGTCTCTGGCTACACCTTC.

V is TRBV2 and J is TRBJ2-1; 9 bases line up with TRBD1. Germline V gives CDR1 SNHLY, CDR2 FYNNEI. Trimming at V came to 6 bases and at J to 8 bases, leaving 11 bases not matched to a gene. This CDR3 is built from 15 residues. The CDR3 nucleotides are TGTGCCAGCAGGACCCCCCGGGACAGGGCAGATGAGCAGTTCTTC. Translation: CASRTPRDRADEQFF.